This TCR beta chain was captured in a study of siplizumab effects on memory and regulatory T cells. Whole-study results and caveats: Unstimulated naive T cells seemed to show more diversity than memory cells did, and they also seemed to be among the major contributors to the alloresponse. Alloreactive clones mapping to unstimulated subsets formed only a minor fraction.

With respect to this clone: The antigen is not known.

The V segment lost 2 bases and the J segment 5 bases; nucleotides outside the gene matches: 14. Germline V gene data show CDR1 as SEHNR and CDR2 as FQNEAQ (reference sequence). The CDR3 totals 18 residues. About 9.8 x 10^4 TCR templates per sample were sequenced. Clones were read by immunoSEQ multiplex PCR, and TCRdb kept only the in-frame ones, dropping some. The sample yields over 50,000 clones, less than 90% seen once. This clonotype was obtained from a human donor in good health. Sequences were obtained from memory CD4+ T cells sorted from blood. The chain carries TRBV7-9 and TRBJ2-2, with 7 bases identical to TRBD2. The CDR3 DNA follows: TGTGCCAGCAGCTTATCCCCATGGGGGGGTGGAAGGACCGGGGAGCTGTTTTTT. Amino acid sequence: CASSLSPWGGGRTGELFF.